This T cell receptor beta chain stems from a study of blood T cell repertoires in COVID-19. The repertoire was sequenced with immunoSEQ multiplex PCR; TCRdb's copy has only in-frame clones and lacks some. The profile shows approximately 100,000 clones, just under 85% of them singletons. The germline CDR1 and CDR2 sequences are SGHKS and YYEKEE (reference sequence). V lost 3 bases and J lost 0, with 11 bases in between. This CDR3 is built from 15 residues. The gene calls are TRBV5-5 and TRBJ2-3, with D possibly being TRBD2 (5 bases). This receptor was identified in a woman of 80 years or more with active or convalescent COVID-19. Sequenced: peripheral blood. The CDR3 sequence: CASSWSGTSTDTQYF. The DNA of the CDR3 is TGTGCCAGCAGCTGGAGCGGAACTAGCACAGATACGCAGTATTTT.